The T cell receptor (beta chain) under discussion was sequenced for a study of T cell responses to AZD1222 COVID-19 vaccine. Broader study findings: Spike-wide vaccine-associated CD4 TCRs dominated at 160-218 and 743-854. Sampled repertoires all dated from after the peak T cell response. AZD1222 recipients seropositive at baseline numbered only five to seven. Most donors were white British, females outnumbered males, and clonal diversity was possibly underestimated.

The germline V gene encodes CDR1 MNHEY and CDR2 SVGAGI. This CDR3 spans 13 amino acids. The V gene lost 5 bases and the J gene lost 9 bases, with 13 bases spanning the gap. Concerning this clone itself: Its antigen remains unknown.

The assay was immunoSEQ multiplex PCR, and TCRdb's table has in-frame clones only and misses some. The profile shows under 250,000 clones, about 92% of them singletons. The V gene is TRBV6-5, the J gene TRBJ2-2; D remains ambiguous. This clonotype was obtained from an adult in good health. This sample comprised peripheral blood, obtained on day 0 of MenACWY control vaccination. The CDR3 nucleotides are TGTGCCAGCAGTCGAACTACCAGCCGGGAGCTGTTTTTT. Its translation is CASSRTTSRELFF.